This section outlines one TCR beta chain sequence together with its context. Its antigen is not yet known. Base quality data are lacking; no much larger clone is found one base away. CDR1 SGHDT and CDR2 YYEEEE are derived from the germline V gene. The CDR3 holds 17 amino acids from the cysteine to the phenylalanine. Only the CDR3 region is kept as DNA, spanning 51 bases read in frame from base 1. Compared with germline, V lacks 2 bases and J lacks 3 bases; bases without a gene match: 10. Donors were healthy HIV-negative adults with no recently reported acute infections or vaccinations. Every donor was a Caucasian adult residing in Nashville, Tennessee, USA. CD4+ T cells were enriched by magnetic negative selection, after which naive cells were positively selected on CD45RA and the negative fraction was taken as the memory subset. Blood was obtained by leukapheresis, after which PBMCs were separated by Ficoll-Histopaque density gradient centrifugation and cryopreserved in liquid nitrogen vapor phase. Analytical flow cytometry was used to check the purity and quantity of each magnetically sorted T cell population. Genomic DNA was isolated from every sorted fraction and measured by UV absorbance on a Nanodrop 2000c.

This entry is derived from a study of shared clonotypes between healthy human individuals (dated by TCRdb to 2018 to 2021). About the study as a whole: A few men and a couple of women, aged 18 to 49 years, made up the cohort. To increase sequencing depth and limit assay-specific biases, TCR repertoire library preparation and sequencing were carried out by different laboratories using diverse techniques. Per donor, three plates each were used for CD4 naive and CD4 memory, two for CD8 naive, and one for CD8 memory. Between about 0.85 and 9.5 billion PBMCs per donor were obtained by leukapheresis. To estimate repertoire size and how much clonotype sharing occurs between individuals, the study deeply sequenced the blood TCR repertoires of roughly 5 healthy adults.

The investigation overall reported the following: Even with the large sequencing depth, rarefaction of the sorted-subset datasets indicated that sequencing was incomplete. Estimated clonotype richness was generally larger for naive than for memory subsets. When a handful of donors were compared, the shared fraction of clonotypes was approximately 5% for naive CD4, 3% to 4% for naive CD8, more than 2% for memory CD4, and roughly 0.4% for memory CD8. Clonotypes shared by all four sorted-subset donors showed higher generation probabilities than non-shared clonotypes. Sampling was limited to blood, and TCR repertoires in tissue likely differ from TCR repertoires in blood. Pairwise subsampling indicated that sequencing depth was expected to affect the degree of clonotype sharing among donors. Because the study included only a small number of donors, the genetic and exposure-history diversity represented was limited.

Using the deep immunoSEQ assay, TCR CDR3 regions were amplified from genomic DNA by multiplex PCR. Extracted genomic DNA from each cell subset was spread evenly across all wells of several immunoSEQ 96-well plates, with each plate serving as a replicate. Each replicate PCR for sorted subsets received about 200 ng genomic DNA, equal to roughly 29,000 T cell genomes. The purified libraries were quantified using a Qubit 3.0 fluorometer, sized with a Bioanalyzer 2100, and then quantified again using the KAPA Library Quantification kit. Every immunoSEQ 96-well plate was sequenced on a dedicated single-read 150-cycle Illumina NextSeq 550 flow cell. The paper's data handling went like this. Because the immunoSEQ output held only junctional sequences and lacked quality scores, the filtering could not match the filtering applied to full-length reads. To assign V/J genes and CDR3, sequences were annotated against IMGT germline references using PyIR, a Python wrapper for IgBLAST v1.9. Reads were filtered out if the reads had weak V/J assignments (E-value above 1e-6), no CDR3, stop codons, out-of-frame junctions, or ambiguous translated residues. V3J clonotypes were defined as sequences sharing an identical inferred V gene, J gene, and CDR3 amino acid sequence. To compute the percentage overlap between repertoires, the number of shared unique clonotypes was divided by the size of the smaller repertoire. Richness of each repertoire was evaluated using RTK rarefaction, the Chao1 estimator, and Recon v2.1 estimates of unobserved clonotypes. Generation probabilities for all TCRbeta clonotypes obtained by the gDNA method from four donors were computed using OLGA. This is the immuneACCESS table as TCRdb keeps it, with only in-frame sequences that have V and J called. A part of the clones is gone; compared with another copy, unresolved V genes explain less than half, and the rest is unexplained. That table furnishes V, J and clone size, whereas the DNA furnished D and trimming. The sample yields roughly 640,000 clones; about 74% were counted once. The top ten clonotypes cover around 1.6% of the sample.

Sample: memory CD4+ T cells sorted from blood. What this sample's cell subset or site label stands for: CD45RA-negative fraction. This TCR was recovered from a woman between 25 and 40 years old in good health. The V gene is TRBV5-6 and the J gene is TRBJ2-1, with 8 junctional bases fitting TRBD1. The nucleotides read TGTGCCAGCAGCTTTTATACCGGGACAGGCATCTACAATGAGCAGTTCTTC. Its amino acids are CASSFYTGTGIYNEQFF.